The subject of this entry is one T cell receptor beta chain. The protocol was immunoSEQ multiplex PCR, while the TCRdb copy is restricted to in-frame clones and leaves out a portion. The profile shows approximately 98,000 clones, about 71% of them singletons. The CDR3 is 14 residues long. The germline V and J ends were trimmed by 2 bases and 1 base, with 8 bases remaining between them. The germline V gene has CDR1 LNHDA and CDR2 SQIVND (reference sequence). This specimen comes from a study of shared clonotypes between healthy human individuals. The V gene is TRBV19, the J gene TRBJ1-1, with D perhaps matching TRBD1 (5 bases). The sample comprised memory CD8+ T cells sorted from blood. Subset described: CD45RO+ cells pooled with CCR7-negative TemRA cells. The TCR was taken from a woman younger than 45 in good health. The CDR3 DNA reads TGTGCCAGTAGTATACAGACAGCGAACACTGAAGCTTTCTTT. Translation gives CASSIQTANTEAFF.